The 5 T cell receptor beta chains presented below share a single source sample, sequenced in a study of blood T cells in healthy people across ages. Then a second PCR, running about 6 to 11 cycles, was carried out with a sample-barcoded 5' primer and a J-beta primer mix. Each CDR3 protein gets one entry after TCRdb re-called the 5' RACE reads with MiXCR. In the table there are roughly 700,000 distinct CDR3 sequences, about 32% of which are singletons. The specimen was blood. These TCRs come from an elderly woman in good health.

This chain connects TRBV7-2 to TRBJ1-4; D gene uncertain. In germline, CDR1 is SGHTA, CDR2 FQGNSA. Trimming shortened V by 2 bases and J by 4 bases, and 5 bases separated the two germline ends. CDR3 length: 13 amino acids. The CDR3 loop reads CASSLRGNEKLFF. CDR3 DNA sequence: TGTGCCAGCAGCTTACGGGGTAATGAAAAACTGTTTTTT. Full variable domain (remainder filled in from reference TRBV7-2 and TRBJ1-4): GAGVSQSPSNKVTEKGKDVELRCDPISGHTALYWYRQSLGQGLEFLIYFQGNSAPDKSGLPSDRFSAERTGGSVSTLTIQRTQQEDSAVYLCASSLRGNEKLFFGSGTQLSVL.

This clonotype was observed a handful of times. The CDR3 DNA reads TGTGCCAGCTCATCGGAGACGGGTGATCAGCCCCAGCATTTT. This gives the protein CASSSETGDQPQHF. J is TRBJ1-5 and V is TRBV18; D remains ambiguous. The CDR3 sequence is 14 residues long. The V end was cut by 5 bases, the J end by 5 bases, with 13 bases between. The V gene's germline CDR1 is KGHSH and CDR2 LQKENI.

This clonotype turned up a few times. The CDR3 is CASSLGGLTLPQHF. The CDR3 DNA reads as TGTGCCAGCAGTTTAGGGGGCCTAACCCTTCCCCAGCATTTT. The J gene is TRBJ1-5, the V gene TRBV12-3 or TRBV12-4, with TRBD1 as a possible D gene (5 bases). CDR3 length: 14 amino acids. The ends were cut back, 1 base at V and 10 bases at J, with 14 bases in the middle.

The table lists this clonotype with many counts. This chain connects TRBV24-1 to TRBJ1-2; TRBD1 might be the D (6 bases). CDR1 KGHDR and CDR2 SFDVKD come from the germline V gene. CDR3 length equals 16 residues. V dropped 10 bases and J dropped 4 bases, with 24 bases sitting between them. CDR3 bases: TGTGCCACAAGACCCGGACAGACCCGTCTTATCTATGGCTACACCTTC. Protein sequence: CATRPGQTRLIYGYTF.

This rearrangement joins TRBV6-2 or TRBV6-3 to TRBJ2-7; a possible D gene is TRBD1 (6 bases). V lost 0 bases and J 3 bases, leaving 18 bases between the germline ends. There are 17 residues in the CDR3. Germline V gene sequence: CDR1 MNHEY, CDR2 SVGEGT. CDR3 sequence reads: CASSYSGGQGPVYEQYF. DNA of the CDR3: TGTGCCAGCAGTTACTCTGGGGGACAAGGACCAGTCTACGAGCAGTACTTC.